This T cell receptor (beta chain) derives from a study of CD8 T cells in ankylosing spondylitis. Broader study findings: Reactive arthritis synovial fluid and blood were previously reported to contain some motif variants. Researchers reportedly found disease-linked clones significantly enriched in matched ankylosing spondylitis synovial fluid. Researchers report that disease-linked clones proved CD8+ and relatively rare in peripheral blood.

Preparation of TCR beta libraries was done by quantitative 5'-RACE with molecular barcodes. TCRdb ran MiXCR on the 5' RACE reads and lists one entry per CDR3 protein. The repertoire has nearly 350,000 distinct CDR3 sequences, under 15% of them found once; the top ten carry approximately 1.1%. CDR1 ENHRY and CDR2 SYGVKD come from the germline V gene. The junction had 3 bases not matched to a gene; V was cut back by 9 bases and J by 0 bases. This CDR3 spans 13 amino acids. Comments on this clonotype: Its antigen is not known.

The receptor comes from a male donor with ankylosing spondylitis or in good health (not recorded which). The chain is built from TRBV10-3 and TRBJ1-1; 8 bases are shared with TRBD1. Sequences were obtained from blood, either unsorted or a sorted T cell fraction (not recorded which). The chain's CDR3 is CAMGTGMNTEAFF. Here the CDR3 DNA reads TGTGCCATGGGGACAGGCATGAACACTGAAGCTTTCTTT.